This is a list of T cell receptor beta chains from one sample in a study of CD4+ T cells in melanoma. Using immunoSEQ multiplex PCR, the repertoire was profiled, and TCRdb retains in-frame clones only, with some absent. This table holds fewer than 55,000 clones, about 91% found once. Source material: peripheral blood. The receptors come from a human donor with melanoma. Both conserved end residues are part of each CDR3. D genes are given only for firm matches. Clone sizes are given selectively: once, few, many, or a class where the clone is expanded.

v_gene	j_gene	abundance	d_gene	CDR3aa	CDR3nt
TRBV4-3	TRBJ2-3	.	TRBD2	CASSGIAGGRTDTQYF	TGCGCCAGCAGCGGGATAGCGGGGGGGAGAACAGATACGCAGTATTTT
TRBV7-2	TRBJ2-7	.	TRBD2	CASSSQLAGYAYEQYF	TGTGCCAGCAGCTCCCAACTAGCGGGGTATGCCTACGAGCAGTACTTC
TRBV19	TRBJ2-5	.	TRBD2	CASSIWAGGKETQYF	TGTGCCAGTAGTATATGGGCGGGGGGGAAAGAGACCCAGTACTTC
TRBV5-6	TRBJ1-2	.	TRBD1	CASSGLTGPVGYTF	TGTGCCAGCAGCGGACTGACAGGGCCCGTTGGCTACACCTTC
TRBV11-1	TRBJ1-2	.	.	CASSLAEVNYGYTF	TGTGCCAGCAGCTTAGCGGAGGTTAACTATGGCTACACCTTC
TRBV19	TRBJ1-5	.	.	CASSLQGQRPQHF	TGTGCCAGTAGTCTCCAAGGACAGAGGCCCCAGCATTTT
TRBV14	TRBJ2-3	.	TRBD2	CASTIGGGSTDTQYF	TGTGCCAGCACCATCGGGGGGGGATCCACAGATACGCAGTATTTT
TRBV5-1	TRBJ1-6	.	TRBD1	CASSLVGGAAYNSPLHF	TGCGCCAGCAGCTTGGTAGGGGGCGCAGCGTATAATTCACCCCTCCACTTT
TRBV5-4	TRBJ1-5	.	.	CASPELAGDQPQHF	TGTGCCAGCCCTGAGTTAGCAGGGGACCAGCCCCAGCATTTT
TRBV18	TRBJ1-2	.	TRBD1	CASSPRTGARANYGYTF	TGTGCCAGCTCACCGCGGACAGGGGCCAGAGCTAACTATGGCTACACCTTC
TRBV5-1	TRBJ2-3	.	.	CASSLDNTDTQYF	TGCGCCAGCAGCTTGGACAACACAGATACGCAGTATTTT
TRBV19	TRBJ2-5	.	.	CASSTRGGQETQYF	TGTGCCAGTAGTACTAGGGGGGGCCAAGAGACCCAGTACTTC
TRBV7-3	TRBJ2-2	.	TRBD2	CASSATSGGYTGELFF	TGTGCCAGCAGCGCCACTAGCGGGGGTTACACCGGGGAGCTGTTTTTT
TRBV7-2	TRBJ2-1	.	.	CASSLALQGYNEQFF	TGTGCCAGCAGCTTAGCTCTGCAGGGGTACAATGAGCAGTTCTTC
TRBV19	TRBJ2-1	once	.	CASSIEYVGLAYNEQFF	TGTGCCAGTAGTATAGAATATGTGGGCCTGGCCTACAATGAGCAGTTCTTC
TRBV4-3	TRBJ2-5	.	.	CASSQDSTEETQYF	TGCGCCAGCAGCCAAGATTCCACAGAAGAGACCCAGTACTTC
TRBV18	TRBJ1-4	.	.	CASSPNRGGGQNEKLFF	TGTGCCAGCTCACCGAACCGGGGGGGCGGCCAGAATGAAAAACTGTTTTTT
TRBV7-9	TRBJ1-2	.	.	CASSPQGHGYTF	TGTGCCAGCAGCCCTCAGGGGCATGGCTACACCTTC
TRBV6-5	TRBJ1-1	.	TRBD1	CASKTGGPMNTEAFF	TGTGCCAGCAAGACAGGGGGCCCCATGAACACTGAAGCTTTCTTT
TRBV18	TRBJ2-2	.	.	CASSPPGQGRTGELFF	TGTGCCAGCTCACCACCCGGGCAGGGAAGGACCGGGGAGCTGTTTTTT
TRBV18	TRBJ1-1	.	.	CASSQQGGTEAFF	TGTGCCAGCTCACAACAGGGTGGCACTGAAGCTTTCTTT
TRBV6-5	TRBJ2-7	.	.	CASSSGSYEQYF	TGTGCCAGCAGTTCGGGGTCCTACGAGCAGTACTTC
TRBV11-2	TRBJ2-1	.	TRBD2	CASSLDGRGGQRNEQFF	TGTGCCAGCAGCTTGGATGGGCGGGGGGGCCAACGTAATGAGCAGTTCTTC
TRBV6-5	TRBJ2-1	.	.	CASSYSHEQFF	TGTGCCAGCAGTTACTCCCATGAGCAGTTCTTC
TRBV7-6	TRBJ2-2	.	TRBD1	CASSLPRQGLNTGELFF	TGTGCCAGCAGCCTACCCAGACAGGGATTAAACACCGGGGAGCTGTTTTTT
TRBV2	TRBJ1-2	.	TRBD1	CASIPDRGGGYTF	TGTGCCAGCATACCGGACAGGGGTGGAGGCTACACCTTC
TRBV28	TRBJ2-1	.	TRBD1	CASSPDRGSHNEQFF	TGTGCCAGCTCCCCCGACAGGGGTTCCCACAATGAGCAGTTCTTC
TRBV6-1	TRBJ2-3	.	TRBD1	CASSRGHAGDTQYF	TGTGCCAGCAGCAGGGGGCACGCGGGGGATACGCAGTATTTT
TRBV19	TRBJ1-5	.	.	CASSMGRQPNQPQHF	TGTGCCAGTAGTATGGGGAGACAGCCCAATCAGCCCCAGCATTTT
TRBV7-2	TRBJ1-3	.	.	CASSFRGTFGNTIYF	TGTGCCAGCAGCTTCCGAGGGACATTCGGAAACACCATATATTTT
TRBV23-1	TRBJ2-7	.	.	CASSQGFSIGGPHSYEQYF	TGCGCCAGCAGTCAAGGTTTCTCGATAGGAGGGCCCCACTCCTACGAGCAGTACTTC
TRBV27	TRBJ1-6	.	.	CASSWVLNNSPLHF	TGTGCCAGCAGTTGGGTCCTCAATAATTCACCCCTCCACTTT
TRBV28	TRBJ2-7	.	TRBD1	CASSSTGDLTNSYEQYF	TGTGCCAGCAGTTCGACAGGGGACCTTACCAACTCCTACGAGCAGTACTTC
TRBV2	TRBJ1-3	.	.	CASDRFDRISGNTIYF	TGTGCCAGCGATAGGTTTGACAGGATCTCTGGAAACACCATATATTTT
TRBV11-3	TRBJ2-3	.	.	CASSLGRGTDTQYF	TGTGCCAGCAGCTTAGGACGGGGCACAGATACGCAGTATTTT
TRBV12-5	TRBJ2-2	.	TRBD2	CASGSGTSGVITGELFF	TGTGCTAGTGGTTCCGGGACTAGCGGGGTAATCACCGGGGAGCTGTTTTTT
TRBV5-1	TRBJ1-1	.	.	CASSSGAPPGHTNTEAFF	TGCGCCAGCAGCTCTGGCGCCCCCCCGGGCCATACGAACACTGAAGCTTTCTTT
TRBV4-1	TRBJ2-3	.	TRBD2	CASSQDRTSGGDTQYF	TGCGCCAGCAGCCAAGACCGGACTAGCGGAGGAGATACGCAGTATTTT
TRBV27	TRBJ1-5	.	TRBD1	CASSFDRGDQPQHF	TGTGCCAGCAGTTTCGACAGGGGGGATCAGCCCCAGCATTTT
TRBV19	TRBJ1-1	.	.	CASSMFESLEAFF	TGTGCCAGTAGTATGTTCGAGAGCTTAGAAGCTTTCTTT
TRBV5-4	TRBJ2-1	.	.	CASSFWSEGEQFF	TGTGCCAGCAGCTTCTGGTCAGAGGGTGAGCAGTTCTTC
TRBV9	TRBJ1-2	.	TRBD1	CASSKQGNYGYTF	TGTGCCAGCAGCAAACAGGGGAACTATGGCTACACCTTC
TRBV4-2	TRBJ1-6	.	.	CASSQDRTYNSPLHF	TGTGCCAGCAGCCAAGATCGCACCTATAATTCACCCCTCCACTTT
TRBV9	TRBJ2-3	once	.	CASSVEGITDTQYF	TGTGCCAGCAGCGTAGAGGGGATCACAGATACGCAGTATTTT
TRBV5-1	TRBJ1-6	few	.	CASSRRHPDGSYNSPLHF	TGCGCCAGCAGCCGCAGGCATCCTGATGGGTCCTATAATTCACCCCTCCACTTT